This TCR beta chain derives from a study of T cells after yellow fever vaccination. The study's findings and limits: It was a weaker secondary response, yet one that peaked faster, at day 5 versus 15.

As for this clonotype: Its target is not known.

V shed 0 bases, J shed 5 bases, and the junction held 4 bases outside the gene matches. Germline V gene sequence: CDR1 SGHRS, CDR2 YFSETQ. The CDR3 runs to 15 residues. TCR cDNA, made by 5'RACE template switching, carried an added universal primer site and UMIs. TCRdb redid the calling of the 5' RACE reads with MiXCR, one entry per CDR3 protein. Altogether some 150,000 distinct CDR3 sequences are present, roughly 8.8% being singletons, with the ten largest covering roughly 40%. This TCR derives from a young man who received the YFV17D yellow fever vaccine. This rearrangement joins TRBV5-1 to TRBJ1-5; 8 bases are a match to TRBD1. The sequencing used CD8+ T cells sorted from PBMCs, collected 45 days after the yellow fever booster vaccination. The CDR3 loop is CASSLVRDRYQPQHF. For the CDR3, the DNA is TGCGCCAGCAGCTTGGTCCGGGACAGGTATCAGCCCCAGCATTTT.